This T cell receptor beta chain was recovered during a study of identical twins. The study, taken as a whole, reports: Abundant beta clonotypes from cord blood had fewer insertions, unlike memory repertoires, which showed none.

This CDR3 region has 14 residues. Trimming shortened V by 5 bases and J by 3 bases, and 11 bases separated the two germline ends. A word on this clonotype: What it binds is not known.

TCRdb redid the calling of the 5' RACE reads with MiXCR, one entry per CDR3 protein. The sample contains approximately 490,000 distinct CDR3 sequences, approximately 20% of which appear only once. These data were also filed under a second study, of yellow fever vaccine responses in identical twins.

The V and J genes are TRBV12-3 or TRBV12-4 and TRBJ2-1; D remains ambiguous. Sequencing used CD4+ T cells sorted from blood. The sequence derives from a woman aged 18-29 years in good health. CDR3 sequence (DNA): TGTGCCAGCAGTCCCGAGCGAGACTACAATGAGCAGTTCTTC. It encodes CASSPERDYNEQFF.